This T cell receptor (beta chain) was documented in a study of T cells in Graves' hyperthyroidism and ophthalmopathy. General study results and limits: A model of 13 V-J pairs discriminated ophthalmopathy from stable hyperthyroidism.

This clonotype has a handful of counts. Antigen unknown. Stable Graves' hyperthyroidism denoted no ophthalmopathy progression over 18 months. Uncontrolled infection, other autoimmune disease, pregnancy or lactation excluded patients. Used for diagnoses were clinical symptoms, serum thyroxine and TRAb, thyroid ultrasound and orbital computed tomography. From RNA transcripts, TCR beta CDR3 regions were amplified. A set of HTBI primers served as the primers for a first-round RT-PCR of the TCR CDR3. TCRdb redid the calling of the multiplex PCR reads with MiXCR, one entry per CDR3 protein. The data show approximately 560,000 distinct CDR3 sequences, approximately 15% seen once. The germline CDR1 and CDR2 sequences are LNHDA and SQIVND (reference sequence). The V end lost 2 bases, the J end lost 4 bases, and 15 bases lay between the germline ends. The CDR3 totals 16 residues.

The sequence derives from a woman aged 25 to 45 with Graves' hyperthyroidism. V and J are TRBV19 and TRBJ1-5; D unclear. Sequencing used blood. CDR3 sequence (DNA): TGTGCCAGTAGTATACAGGACCGCCGATCTAATCAGCCCCAGCATTTT. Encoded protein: CASSIQDRRSNQPQHF.